This TCR beta chain derives from a study of blood T cell repertoires in COVID-19. For the study at large: There were acute and convalescent COVID-19 samples, and they came from the United States, Italy and Spain. The analysed material was cDNA or gDNA that came from T cells, B-cell-depleted T cells, or PBMCs.

Germline V gives CDR1 LGHDT, CDR2 YNNKEL (reference sequence). The germline V and J ends were trimmed by 5 bases and 0 bases, with 7 bases remaining between them. The length of the CDR3 is 13 residues. Per the study methods: Amplified reference gene primers provided the basis for estimating nucleated cell counts. This table comes from immunoSEQ multiplex PCR, and its TCRdb copy is limited to in-frame clones, with some not included. V and J calls and clone size come straight from that table; D and trimming were deduced from the DNA. The sample lists roughly 80,000 clones, 65% to 85% occurring once. This chain connects TRBV3-1 (or the pseudogene TRBV3-2) to TRBJ2-5; D is perhaps TRBD2 (5 bases). Sequencing input: peripheral blood. This clonotype was sampled from a woman aged 80 or over with acute or convalescent COVID-19. In DNA form, the CDR3 reads TGTGCCAGCAGCGGAGGTTACCAAGAGACCCAGTACTTC. Protein sequence: CASSGGYQETQYF.